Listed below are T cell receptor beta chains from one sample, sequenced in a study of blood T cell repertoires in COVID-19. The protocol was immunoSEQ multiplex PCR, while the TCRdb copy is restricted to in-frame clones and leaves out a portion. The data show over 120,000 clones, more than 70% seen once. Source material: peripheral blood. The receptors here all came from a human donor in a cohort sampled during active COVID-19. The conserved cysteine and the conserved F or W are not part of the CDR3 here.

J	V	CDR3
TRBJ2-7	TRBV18	ASSFGTGTYEQY
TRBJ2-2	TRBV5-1	ASSPSGGTGELF
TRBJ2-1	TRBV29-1	SVEPRGSYNEQF
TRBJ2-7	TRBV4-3	ASSRASGGAFLYEQY
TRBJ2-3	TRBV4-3	ASSQDGGGPWRRQY
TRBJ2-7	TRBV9	ASSPQDWDYEQY
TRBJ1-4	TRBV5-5	ASSLEGAVEKLF
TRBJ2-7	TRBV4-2	ASSQGPTTSGYEQY
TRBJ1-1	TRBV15	ATSRDLNTEAF
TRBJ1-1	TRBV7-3	ASSLISDTEAF
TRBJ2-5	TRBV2	ASRRLAGGQETQY
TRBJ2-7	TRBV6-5	ASSYGQGGSYEQY
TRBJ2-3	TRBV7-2	ASSLEVRSGGANTQY
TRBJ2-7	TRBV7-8	ASSPGLAGIAYEQY
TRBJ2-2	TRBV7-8	ASSFLAGGFTGELF
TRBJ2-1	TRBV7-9	ASSFWTGREKNEQF
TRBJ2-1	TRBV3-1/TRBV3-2	ASSQRSSYNEQF
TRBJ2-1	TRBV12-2	ASRFLRRGACYNEQF
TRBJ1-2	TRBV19	ASTSGGAGYT
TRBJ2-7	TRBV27	ASRPRQASYEQY
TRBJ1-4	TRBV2	ASSQDRGREKLF
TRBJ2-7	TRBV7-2	ASSPRQVREQY
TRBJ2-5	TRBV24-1	ATSDAGGPGETQY
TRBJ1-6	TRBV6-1	ASSDGGGESPLH
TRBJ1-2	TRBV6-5	ASSQGYYGYT
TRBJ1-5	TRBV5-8	ASSLGRGWHGEPQH
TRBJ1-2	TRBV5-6	ASSTPGQGLFF
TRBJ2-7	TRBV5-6	ASSLAGVGEQY
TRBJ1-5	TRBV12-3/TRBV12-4	ASTRDRAQPQH
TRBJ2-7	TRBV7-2	ASSSPGAVTYEQY
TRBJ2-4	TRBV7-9	ASSLDRDSQY
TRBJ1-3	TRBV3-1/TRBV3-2	ASRAGLSSGNTIY